The 25 T cell receptor beta chains reported below all come from one sample, sequenced in a study of vaccination and CD4 T cells after COVID-19. Specified treatment: approximately 11-day PBMC culture with coronavirus spike peptide pools or control peptides (ViraFEST assay). Ahead of the COVID-19 pandemic (2011-2018), the CD4+ T cells of the unexposed donor were collected. These TCRs' antigens remain unknown. The Oncomine TCR Beta short-read assay sequenced DNA from cultured CD4+ T cells. TCRdb reprocessed the PCR reads with MiXCR, giving one entry per CDR3 protein. The table includes approximately 2,100 distinct CDR3 sequences, around 18% detected once. Sequencing used CD4+ T cells from blood, cultured in vitro. The receptors stem from a human donor in good health.

This clonotype was seen a few times. This chain connects TRBV5-1 to TRBJ1-2, with D uncertain. Trimming stripped 0 bases from V and 5 bases from J, with 11 bases between. Per germline, CDR1 SGHRS and CDR2 YFSETQ. This CDR3 contains 14 residues. The chain's CDR3 is CASSLGGWLYGYTF. As DNA, the CDR3 is TGCGCCAGCAGCTTGGGGGGTTGGTTGTATGGCTACACCTTC.

In its sample, this clonotype is medium-sized. The chain uses TRBV28 and TRBJ1-5; no reliable D call. Trimming removed 5 bases at V and 2 bases at J, with 13 bases between. Germline values: CDR1 MDHEN, CDR2 SYDVKM. CDR3 length equals 15 residues. The CDR3 coding sequence is TGTGCCAGCAGTCCCGGCCGGAGGGGCAATCAGCCCCAGCATTTT. Translating gives CASSPGRRGNQPQHF.

This chain links TRBV29-1 with TRBJ1-1; D is ambiguous. V gave up 4 bases and J gave up 11 bases, with 11 bases separating them. CDR3 length equals 10 residues. CDR1 and CDR2 (germline): SQVTM, ANQGSEA. The CDR3 loop is CSVAEEKAFF. DNA for the CDR3: TGCAGCGTTGCAGAAGAAAAGGCTTTCTTT.

This chain links TRBV20-1 with TRBJ2-3; the D gene is possibly TRBD2 (5 bases). The CDR3 has 15 amino acids. Germline V lookup: CDR1 DFQATT, CDR2 SNEGSKA (reference sequence). Trimming stripped 3 bases from V and 0 bases from J, with 13 bases between. The CDR3 reads CSARNRRASTDTQYF. In DNA form, the CDR3 reads TGCAGTGCTAGGAATCGGCGGGCAAGCACAGATACGCAGTATTTT.

By sample share, this clonotype is large. V and J are TRBV15 and TRBJ2-5; D is possibly TRBD1 (6 bases). V lost 3 bases and J lost 4, with 12 bases in between. Per germline, CDR1 LNHNV and CDR2 YYDKDF (reference sequence). The CDR3 is 14 residues long. The CDR3 DNA reads as TGTGCCACCAGCAGCGCCGGGACATTAGAGACCCAGTACTTC. Its translation is CATSSAGTLETQYF.

This clonotype has just a few counts. The chain employs TRBV12-3 or TRBV12-4 and TRBJ2-3; D call uncertain. The V gene lost 3 bases and the J gene lost 3 bases, with 13 bases spanning the gap. There are 15 residues in the CDR3. The CDR3 sequence: CASSLTGRNTDTQYF. Written as DNA, the CDR3 is TGTGCCAGCAGTTTGACTGGGCGAAATACAGATACGCAGTATTTT.

CDR3 coding DNA: TGTGCCAGCAGCCTCCCGGTGGCCCAGTACTTC. It codes for CASSLPVAQYF. The gene calls are TRBV6-2 or TRBV6-3 and TRBJ2-5; no clear D gene. CDR3 length: 11 amino acids. The ends were cut back, 6 bases at V and 9 bases at J, with 11 bases in the middle. CDR1 and CDR2 (germline): MNHEY, SVGEGT.

This clonotype is termed medium-sized (0.01 to 0.1%). V is TRBV6-1 and J is TRBJ2-4, with TRBD2 matching over 9 bases. Looked up from germline, CDR1 is MNHNS and CDR2 is SASEGT. J gave up 2 bases and V 6 bases, and 8 bases lay outside the gene matches. The CDR3 has 16 amino acids. This chain's CDR3 is CASRRGGDTSKNIQYF. The CDR3 DNA reads TGTGCCAGCAGGCGCGGGGGGGACACTTCCAAAAACATTCAGTACTTC.

This clonotype was observed a few times. The chain recombines TRBV10-3 with TRBJ2-1; 8 bases match TRBD2. V shed 2 bases, J shed 6 bases, and the junction held 9 bases outside the gene matches. CDR1 ENHRY and CDR2 SYGVKD come from the germline V gene. This CDR3 spans 16 amino acids. CDR3: CAISETRGGVSNEQFF. The DNA for the CDR3 is TGTGCCATCAGTGAGACCCGGGGGGGCGTGTCCAATGAGCAGTTCTTC.

The chain links TRBV4-3 to TRBJ2-2; D unresolved. Germline CDR1 and CDR2: LGHNA and YSLEER. V shed 8 bases and J shed 2 bases, with 15 bases lying between them. The CDR3 spans 15 residues. In DNA form, the CDR3 reads TGCGCCAGCTTCAAGGCCGTTAAAAACACCGGGGAGCTGTTTTTT. Its protein product is CASFKAVKNTGELFF.

This clonotype is judged medium-sized (0.01 to 0.1%). The genes are TRBV28 and TRBJ1-1, with no clear D. The germline CDR1 and CDR2 sequences are MDHEN and SYDVKM. Trimming pared 3 bases from V and 1 base from J, leaving 9 bases between. This CDR3 region has 14 residues. In DNA form, the CDR3 reads TGTGCCAGCAGTTTTCTGACCCAGAACACTGAAGCTTTCTTT. Its translation: CASSFLTQNTEAFF. Combining the CDR3 with reference TRBV28 and TRBJ1-1 gives the whole variable domain DVKVTQSSRYLVKRTGEKVFLECVQDMDHENMFWYRQDPGLGLRLIYFSYDVKMKEKGDIPEGYSVSREKKERFSLILESASTNQTSMYLCASSFLTQNTEAFFGQGTRLTVV.

CDR3 DNA sequence: TGTGCCAGCAGCCCCCTAGGGGGGAGTTCCTACGAGCAGTACTTC. Encoded protein: CASSPLGGSSYEQYF. The rearrangement joins TRBV3-1 to TRBJ2-7; D tentatively fits TRBD1 or TRBD2 (6 bases each). Germline CDR1 is LGHDT and CDR2 is YNNKEL (reference sequence). There are 15 residues in the CDR3. The V end was cut by 4 bases, the J end by 1 base, with 14 bases between.

This clonotype is medium-sized (0.01 to 0.1%). The chain is built from TRBV7-2 and TRBJ1-2; no firm D call. Germline V gives CDR1 SGHTA, CDR2 FQGNSA. This CDR3 region has 13 residues. Trimming shortened V by 5 bases and J by 2 bases, and 9 bases separated the two germline ends. CDR3 coding DNA: TGTGCCAGCAGCCAGAACATGAACTATGGCTACACCTTC. Translating it yields CASSQNMNYGYTF.

This clonotype was counted only a few times. The chain has TRBV5-1 and TRBJ2-1, with 8 positions matching TRBD2. CDR3 size: 15 residues. The V and J ends lost 1 base and 2 bases, in that order; junction bases with no gene match: 2. Germline V gene sequence: CDR1 SGHRS, CDR2 YFSETQ. The CDR3 reads CASSLTSGTYNEQFF. CDR3 nucleotide sequence: TGCGCCAGCAGCTTGACTAGCGGAACCTACAATGAGCAGTTCTTC.

V is TRBV4-1 and J is TRBJ2-5; TRBD1 matches at 7 bases. Germline loops: CDR1 MGHRA, CDR2 YSYEKL. The CDR3 covers 17 residues. Trimming at V came to 4 bases and at J to 0 bases, leaving 11 bases not matched to a gene. Here the CDR3 reads CASSLYPPGQNQETQYF. CDR3 DNA sequence: TGCGCCAGCAGCCTATACCCCCCGGGACAGAACCAAGAGACCCAGTACTTC.

In its sample, this clonotype was seen a few times. This chain joins TRBV12-3 or TRBV12-4 and TRBJ1-5; D might be TRBD1 (5 bases). CDR3 length: 12 residues. V lost 2 bases to trimming and J lost 10 bases, with 9 bases between them. The CDR3 DNA reads as TGTGCCAGCAGTTTAAGAGACAGACCCCAGCATTTT. This codes for CASSLRDRPQHF.

This clonotype is medium-sized. This chain joins TRBV7-2 and TRBJ2-3, with unresolved D. The germline V and J ends were trimmed by 0 bases and 3 bases, with 7 bases remaining between them. Germline V lookup: CDR1 SGHTA, CDR2 FQGNSA. The CDR3 runs 14 residues. In DNA, the CDR3 is TGTGCCAGCAGCTTAGCGTATAGGACAGATACGCAGTATTTT. Protein: CASSLAYRTDTQYF.

This clonotype appeared a few times. The chain recombines TRBV19 with TRBJ1-5; D not certain. V lost 5 bases, J lost 11 bases, and 13 bases lay in between. CDR3 length: 12 amino acids. The germline CDR1 and CDR2 sequences are LNHDA and SQIVND (reference sequence). CDR3 sequence: CASSEYRRAQHF. In DNA, the CDR3 is TGTGCCAGTAGTGAGTACCGGAGGGCCCAGCATTTT.

This clonotype was counted only a few times. This chain uses TRBV30 with TRBJ2-3; 7 nucleotides align to TRBD2. J lost 0 bases, V lost 2 bases, and 2 bases had no gene match. Germline-derived CDR1 and CDR2 are GTSNPN and SVGIG (reference sequence). The CDR3 runs to 14 residues. The CDR3 reads CAWSPGGSTDTQYF. CDR3 bases: TGTGCCTGGAGTCCGGGGGGTAGCACAGATACGCAGTATTTT.

This clonotype was observed a handful of times. This chain joins TRBV10-3 and TRBJ2-2; TRBD1 is a possible D gene (6 bases). V dropped 3 bases and J dropped 7 bases, with 9 bases sitting between them. Germline CDR1 and CDR2: ENHRY and SYGVKD. This CDR3 has 13 residues. This CDR3 is CAISDRGNGELFF. DNA of the CDR3: TGTGCCATCAGTGACAGGGGTAACGGGGAGCTGTTTTTT.

This clonotype turned up a few times. The chain joins TRBV23-1 to TRBJ1-5, with 7 bases that match TRBD1. TRBV23-1 is recorded as an ORF, its role being uncertain. The CDR3 loop spans 17 amino acids. V lost 2 bases and J lost 1; bases outside the gene matches: 8. CDR3 loop: CASSQRQGGGSNQPQHF. CDR3 DNA sequence: TGCGCCAGCAGTCAAAGACAGGGCGGGGGAAGCAATCAGCCCCAGCATTTT.

By share, this clonotype ranks as medium-sized. V usage is TRBV7-2 and J usage is TRBJ1-5; D unresolved. Trimming removed 2 bases at V and 5 bases at J, with 7 bases between. The germline V gene has CDR1 SGHTA and CDR2 FQGNSA. This CDR3 has 13 residues. The CDR3: CASSLFRYQPQHF. CDR3 bases: TGTGCCAGCAGCTTATTCCGTTATCAGCCCCAGCATTTT.

This clonotype was observed a handful of times. The chain combines TRBV5-1 with TRBJ2-7; possibly TRBD1 or TRBD2 for D (6 bases each). Looked up from germline, CDR1 is SGHRS and CDR2 is YFSETQ. The CDR3 is 14 residues long. Between the trimmed V and J ends, which lost 0 bases and 3 bases, there was a span of 10 bases. The CDR3 loop reads CASSLGTAGYEQYF. CDR3 coding DNA: TGCGCCAGCAGCTTGGGGACAGCGGGCTACGAGCAGTACTTC.

This clonotype was recorded a few times. This chain links TRBV19 with TRBJ2-2; 8 bases line up with TRBD2. The V gene end was trimmed by 4 bases and the J gene end by 4 bases; junction bases not matched to a gene: 5. The germline CDR1 and CDR2 sequences are LNHDA and SQIVND (reference sequence). This CDR3 has 15 amino acids. The CDR3 DNA reads as TGTGCCAGTAGTACCGGGACTAGAATCACCGGGGAGCTGTTTTTT. It encodes CASSTGTRITGELFF. Full variable domain (outside the CDR3, taken from reference TRBV19 and TRBJ2-2): DGGITQSPKYLFRKEGQNVTLSCEQNLNHDAMYWYRQDPGQGLRLIYYSQIVNDFQKGDIAEGYSVSREKKESFPLTVTSAQKNPTAFYLCASSTGTRITGELFFGEGSRLTVL.

This clonotype is medium-sized within its sample. The chain carries TRBV7-3 and TRBJ2-3, with a possible D match to TRBD2 (5 bases). Per the germline V gene, CDR1 is SGHTA and CDR2 is FQGTGA. The CDR3 is 15 amino acids. V lost 5 bases, J lost 4 bases, and 16 bases lay in between. The DNA of the CDR3 is TGTGCCAGCAGCAAAAAGGGCGGGTACGCAGATACGCAGTATTTT. Residues: CASSKKGGYADTQYF.